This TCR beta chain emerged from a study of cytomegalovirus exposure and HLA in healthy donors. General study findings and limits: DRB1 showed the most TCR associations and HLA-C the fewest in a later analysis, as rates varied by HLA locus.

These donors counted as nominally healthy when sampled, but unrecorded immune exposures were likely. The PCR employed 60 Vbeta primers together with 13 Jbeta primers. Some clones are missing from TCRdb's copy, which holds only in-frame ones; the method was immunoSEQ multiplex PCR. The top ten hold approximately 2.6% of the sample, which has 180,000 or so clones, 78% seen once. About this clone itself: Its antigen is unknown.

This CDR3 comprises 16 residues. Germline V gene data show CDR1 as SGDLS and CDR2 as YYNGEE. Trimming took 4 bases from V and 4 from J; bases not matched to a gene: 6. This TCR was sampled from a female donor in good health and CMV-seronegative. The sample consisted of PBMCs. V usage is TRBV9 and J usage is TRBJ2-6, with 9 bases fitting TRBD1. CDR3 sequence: CASSPRGTGGANVLTF. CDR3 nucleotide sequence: TGTGCCAGCAGCCCTCGGGGGACAGGGGGGGCCAACGTCCTGACTTTC.